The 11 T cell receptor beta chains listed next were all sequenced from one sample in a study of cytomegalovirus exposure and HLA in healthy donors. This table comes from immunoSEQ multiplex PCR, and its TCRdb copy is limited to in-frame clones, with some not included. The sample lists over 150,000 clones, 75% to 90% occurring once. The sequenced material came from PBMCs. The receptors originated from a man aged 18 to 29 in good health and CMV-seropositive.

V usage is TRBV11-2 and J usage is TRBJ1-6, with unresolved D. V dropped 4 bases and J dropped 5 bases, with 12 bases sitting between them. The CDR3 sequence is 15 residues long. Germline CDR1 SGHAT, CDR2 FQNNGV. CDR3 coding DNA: TGTGCCAGCAGCTCGAGCGGTCGGAATAATTCACCCCTCCACTTT. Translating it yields CASSSSGRNNSPLHF.

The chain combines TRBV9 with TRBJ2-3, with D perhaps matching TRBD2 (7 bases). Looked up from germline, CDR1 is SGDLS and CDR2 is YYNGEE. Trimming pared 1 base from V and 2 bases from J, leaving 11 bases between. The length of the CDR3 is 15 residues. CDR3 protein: CASSVRGGLTDTQYF. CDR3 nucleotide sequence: TGTGCCAGCAGCGTAAGGGGGGGCCTCACAGATACGCAGTATTTT.

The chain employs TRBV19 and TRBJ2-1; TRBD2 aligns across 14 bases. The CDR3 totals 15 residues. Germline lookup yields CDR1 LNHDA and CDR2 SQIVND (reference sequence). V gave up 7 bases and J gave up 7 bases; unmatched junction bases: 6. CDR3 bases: TGTGCCAGTACCACGGGGACTAGCGGGAGTAATGAGCAGTTCTTC. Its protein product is CASTTGTSGSNEQFF.

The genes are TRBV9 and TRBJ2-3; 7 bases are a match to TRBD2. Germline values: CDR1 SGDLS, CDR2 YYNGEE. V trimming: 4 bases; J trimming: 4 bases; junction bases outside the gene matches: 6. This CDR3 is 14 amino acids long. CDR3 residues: CASSPRGEADTQYF. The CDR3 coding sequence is TGTGCCAGCAGCCCCCGGGGGGAGGCAGATACGCAGTATTTT.

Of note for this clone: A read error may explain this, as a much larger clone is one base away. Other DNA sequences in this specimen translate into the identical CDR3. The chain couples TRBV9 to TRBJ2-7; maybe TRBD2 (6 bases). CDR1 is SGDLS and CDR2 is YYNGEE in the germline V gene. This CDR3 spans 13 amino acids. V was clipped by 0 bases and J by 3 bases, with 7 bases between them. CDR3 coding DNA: TGTGCCAGCAGCGTAGGGGGGGACTACGAGCAGTACTTC. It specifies CASSVGGDYEQYF.

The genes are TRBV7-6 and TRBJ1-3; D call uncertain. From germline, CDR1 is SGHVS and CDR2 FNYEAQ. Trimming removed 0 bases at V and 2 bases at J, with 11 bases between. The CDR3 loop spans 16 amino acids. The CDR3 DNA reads TGTGCCAGCAGCTTAGCCCCCGCGGGAGCTGGAAACACCATATATTTT. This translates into CASSLAPAGAGNTIYF. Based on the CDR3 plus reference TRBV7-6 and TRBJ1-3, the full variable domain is GAGVSQSPRYKVTKRGQDVALRCDPISGHVSLYWYRQALGQGPEFLTYFNYEAQQDKSGLPNDRFSAERPEGSISTLTIQRTEQRDSAMYRCASSLAPAGAGNTIYFGEGSWLTVV.

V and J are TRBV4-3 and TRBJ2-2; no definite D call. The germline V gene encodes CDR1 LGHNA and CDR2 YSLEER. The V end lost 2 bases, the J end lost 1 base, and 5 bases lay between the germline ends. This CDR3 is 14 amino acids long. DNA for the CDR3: TGCGCCAGCAGCCAATTACAGAACACCGGGGAGCTGTTTTTT. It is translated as CASSQLQNTGELFF.

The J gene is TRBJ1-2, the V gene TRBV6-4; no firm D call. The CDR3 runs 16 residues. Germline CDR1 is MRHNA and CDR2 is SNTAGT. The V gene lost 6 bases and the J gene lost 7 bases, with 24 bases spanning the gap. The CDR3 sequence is CASSPAPNADSGGYTF. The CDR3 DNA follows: TGTGCCAGCAGCCCCGCCCCCAACGCAGACTCTGGTGGCTACACCTTC.

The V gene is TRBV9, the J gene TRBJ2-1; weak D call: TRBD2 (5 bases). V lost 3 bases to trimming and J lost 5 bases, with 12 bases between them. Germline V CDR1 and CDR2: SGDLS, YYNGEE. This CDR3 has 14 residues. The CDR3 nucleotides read TGTGCCAGCAGCGGCACGGGGTCTCACAATGAGCAGTTCTTC. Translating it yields CASSGTGSHNEQFF.

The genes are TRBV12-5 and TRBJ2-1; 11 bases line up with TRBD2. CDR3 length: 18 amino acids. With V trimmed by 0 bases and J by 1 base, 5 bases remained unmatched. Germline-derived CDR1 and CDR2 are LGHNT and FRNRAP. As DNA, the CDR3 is TGTGCTAGTGGTTTGGTAATTTCTAGCGGGGGGTCCTACAATGAGCAGTTCTTC. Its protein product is CASGLVISSGGSYNEQFF.

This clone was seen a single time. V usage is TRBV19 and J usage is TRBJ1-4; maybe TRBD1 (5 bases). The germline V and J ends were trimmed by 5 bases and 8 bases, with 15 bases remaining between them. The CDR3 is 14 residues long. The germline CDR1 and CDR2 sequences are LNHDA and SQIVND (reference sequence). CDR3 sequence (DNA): TGTGCCAGTAGTTCCGCAGGGCTTGGCGAAAAACTGTTTTTT. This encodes CASSSAGLGEKLFF.